This TCR beta chain stems from a study of shared clonotypes between healthy human individuals. Libraries were prepared by immunoSEQ multiplex PCR; TCRdb keeps only in-frame clonotypes and omits some of them. The profile shows some 2 million clones, over 85% of them singletons. V trimming: 5 bases; J trimming: 3 bases; junction bases outside the gene matches: 7. The germline CDR1 and CDR2 sequences are SGHRS and YFSETQ. CDR3 size: 14 residues. This clone was seen at least ten times. V usage is TRBV5-1 and J usage is TRBJ1-1; 7 bases agree with TRBD1. Sequenced material: naive CD4+ T cells sorted from blood. The subset is: CD45RA+ positively selected. The TCR comes from a man between 18 and 35 years old in good health. This chain's CDR3 is CASSPDRIHTEAFF. The CDR3 region has the DNA TGCGCCAGCAGTCCGGACAGGATCCACACTGAAGCTTTCTTT.